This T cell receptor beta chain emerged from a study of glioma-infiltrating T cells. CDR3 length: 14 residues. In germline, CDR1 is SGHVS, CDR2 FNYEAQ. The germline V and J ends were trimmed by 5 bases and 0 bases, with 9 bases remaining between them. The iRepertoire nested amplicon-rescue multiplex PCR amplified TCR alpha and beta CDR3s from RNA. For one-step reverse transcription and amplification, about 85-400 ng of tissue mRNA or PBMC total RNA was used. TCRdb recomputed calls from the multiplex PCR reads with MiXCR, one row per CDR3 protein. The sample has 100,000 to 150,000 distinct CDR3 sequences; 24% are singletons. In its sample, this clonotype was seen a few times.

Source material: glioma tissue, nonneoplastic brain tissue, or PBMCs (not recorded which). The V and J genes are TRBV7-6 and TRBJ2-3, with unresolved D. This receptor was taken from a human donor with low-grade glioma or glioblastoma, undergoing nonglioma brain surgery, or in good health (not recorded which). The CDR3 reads CASSRTRSTDTQYF. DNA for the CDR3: TGTGCCAGCAGCAGAACCCGGAGCACAGATACGCAGTATTTT. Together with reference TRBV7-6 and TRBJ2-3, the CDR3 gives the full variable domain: GAGVSQSPRYKVTKRGQDVALRCDPISGHVSLYWYRQALGQGPEFLTYFNYEAQQDKSGLPNDRFSAERPEGSISTLTIQRTEQRDSAMYRCASSRTRSTDTQYFGPGTRLTVL.